These 26 T cell receptor beta chains originate from one sample sequenced in a study of regulatory T cells in long-lasting Graves disease. Sequencing libraries for TCR beta were prepared with iRepertoire HTBI primers and Arm-PCR of CDR3 regions. TCRdb reprocessed the multiplex PCR reads with MiXCR, giving one entry per CDR3 protein. The sample contains 450,000 or so distinct CDR3 sequences, less than 25% of which appear only once. The time point denotes: persistent/refractory GD, antithyroid drugs over 5 years with positive TRAb. RNA isolated from PBMCs was used to make the TCR library. The material was peripheral blood mononuclear cells (PBMCs), obtained when the disease was refractory, from a patient treated with antithyroid drugs. Receptors were obtained from a female donor with Graves disease.

This clonotype showed up just a few times. The chain recombines TRBV6-2 or TRBV6-3 with TRBJ2-4; 8 bases are shared with TRBD2. Losses at the gene ends were 5 bases for V and 3 bases for J; bases not matched to a gene: 9. Germline assignment: CDR1 MNHEY and CDR2 SVGEGT. The CDR3 totals 16 residues. In nucleotides, the CDR3 is TGTGCCAGCAGTGATGTGGGACTAGGTGGCAAAAACATTCAGTACTTC. Protein: CASSDVGLGGKNIQYF.

This clonotype was observed many times. V gene TRBV6-5 combines with J gene TRBJ1-2; D unresolved. CDR3 size: 16 residues. Germline assignment: CDR1 MNHEY and CDR2 SVGAGI. Trimming took 2 bases from V and 4 from J, leaving 17 bases between them. CDR3 bases: TGTGCCAGCAGTTACCAGCCGGCCTCGAACTTCTATGGCTACACCTTC. Its translation: CASSYQPASNFYGYTF.

This clonotype was found many times. The rearrangement links TRBV28 to TRBJ2-1; 9 bases are shared with TRBD2. The CDR3 length is 16 residues. Germline lookup yields CDR1 MDHEN and CDR2 SYDVKM. Germline trimming cut 2 bases from V and 2 bases from J; bases unmatched to any gene: 4. CDR3 in DNA: TGTGCCAGCAGTTTAACGACTAGCGGTCCCTACAATGAGCAGTTCTTC. This gives the protein CASSLTTSGPYNEQFF.

The chain carries TRBV4-2 and TRBJ2-7; D could derive from TRBD1 or TRBD2 (5 bases each). CDR3 length: 15 residues. V was pared by 1 base and J by 3 bases, with 13 bases between. CDR1 is LGHNA and CDR2 is YNFKEQ in the germline V gene. CDR3: CASSQGAGRGYEQYF. The CDR3, as DNA: TGTGCCAGCAGCCAAGGGGCAGGGAGAGGCTACGAGCAGTACTTC.

This clonotype has at least ten counts. V is TRBV11-1 and J is TRBJ2-7, with D possibly TRBD2 on 5 matching bases. Germline CDR1 SGHAT, CDR2 FQDESV (reference sequence). The ends were cut back, 3 bases at V and 1 base at J, with 10 bases in the middle. The length of the CDR3 is 14 residues. The CDR3 protein is CASSFIGVSYEQYF. CDR3 DNA: TGTGCCAGCAGCTTTATCGGGGTTTCCTACGAGCAGTACTTC. The full variable domain, in which reference TRBV11-1 and TRBJ2-7 provide the parts outside the CDR3, is EAEVAQSPRYKITEKSQAVAFWCDPISGHATLYWYRQILGQGPELLVQFQDESVVDDSQLPKDRFSAERLKGVDSTLKIQPAELGDSAMYLCASSFIGVSYEQYFGPGTRLTVT.

This clonotype was seen at least ten times. The V gene is TRBV2, the J gene TRBJ1-1; D may be TRBD1 (5 bases). Germline loops: CDR1 SNHLY, CDR2 FYNNEI. The CDR3 has 13 residues. V lost 8 bases and J 6 bases, leaving 16 bases between the germline ends. CDR3 sequence reads: CASARPGTPEAFF. DNA of the CDR3: TGTGCCAGCGCCCGCCCCGGGACTCCTGAAGCTTTCTTT.

This clonotype showed up many times. The chain uses TRBV28 and TRBJ2-7; TRBD2 is a possible D gene (6 bases). Germline loops: CDR1 MDHEN, CDR2 SYDVKM. V lost 7 bases and J 3 bases, leaving 10 bases between the germline ends. The CDR3 spans 12 residues. The CDR3 DNA sequence: TGTGCCAGCACATGGCGGGGCTACGAGCAGTACTTC. Translated: CASTWRGYEQYF.

The genes are TRBV15 and TRBJ2-7; 7 positions agree with TRBD1. There are 13 residues in the CDR3. Trimming took 1 base from V and 7 from J; bases not matched to a gene: 4. CDR1 is LNHNV, CDR2 YYDKDF, per germline (reference sequence). Here the CDR3 DNA reads TGTGCCACCAGCAGAGCTACAGGGGATGAGCAGTACTTC. Protein: CATSRATGDEQYF.

This clonotype was seen a few times. The CDR3 DNA reads TGTGCCTGGGCGGCGGGGGTGCAGGAGCAGTACTTC. This gives the protein CAWAAGVQEQYF. The rearrangement joins TRBV30 to TRBJ2-7; 7 nucleotides agree with TRBD2. The germline V gene encodes CDR1 GTSNPN and CDR2 SVGIG (reference sequence). V shed 5 bases, J shed 7 bases, and the junction held 8 bases outside the gene matches. This CDR3 has 12 amino acids.

This clonotype was counted once. The chain recombines TRBV5-6 with TRBJ2-2, with D perhaps TRBD1 (6 bases). The CDR3 loop spans 15 amino acids. The ends were cut back, 4 bases at V and 1 base at J, with 11 bases in the middle. Germline CDR1 reads SGHDT; CDR2 reads YYEEEE. CDR3 DNA sequence: TGTGCCAGCAGCCCCGAGGGGGTGAACACCGGGGAGCTGTTTTTT. It yields the protein CASSPEGVNTGELFF.

V and J are TRBV25-1 and TRBJ2-7, with 9 bases lining up with TRBD2. CDR1 and CDR2 (germline): MGHDK, SYGVNS. The CDR3 totals 13 residues. The V and J ends lost 2 bases and 5 bases, in that order; junction bases with no gene match: 1. The CDR3 reads CASSELAGNEQYF. CDR3 DNA: TGTGCCAGCAGTGAACTAGCGGGAAACGAGCAGTACTTC.

This clonotype has at least ten counts. This chain uses TRBV7-9 with TRBJ2-7, with TRBD2 as a possible D gene (6 bases). V lost 1 base to trimming and J lost 3 bases, with 10 bases between them. This CDR3 comprises 14 residues. The germline V gene encodes CDR1 SEHNR and CDR2 FQNEAQ (reference sequence). The CDR3 DNA is TGTGCCAGCAGCTTAGTCGCGACTAGCTACGAGCAGTACTTC. This codes for CASSLVATSYEQYF.

In this sample, this clonotype turned up many times. The V call is TRBV6-2 or TRBV6-3, the J call TRBJ1-1; D call uncertain. Germline V gives CDR1 MNHEY, CDR2 SVGEGT. Trimming took off 8 bases at V and 5 bases at J, with 15 bases between the two ends. This CDR3 has 13 residues. The DNA for the CDR3 is TGTGCCAGCGGCTCGTTAATTGGGACTGAAGCTTTCTTT. Translation gives CASGSLIGTEAFF.

This clonotype was recorded many times. The chain links TRBV7-2 to TRBJ2-7; D gene unclear. The V end lost 5 bases, the J end lost 5 bases, and 13 bases lay between the germline ends. From germline, CDR1 is SGHTA and CDR2 FQGNSA. There are 13 residues in the CDR3. The chain's CDR3 is CASSPRRKDEQYF. In DNA, the CDR3 is TGTGCCAGCAGCCCCCGGCGGAAGGACGAGCAGTACTTC.

The chain recombines TRBV5-1 with TRBJ2-7; the match to TRBD2 covers 15 bases. V shed 4 bases and J 3 bases; nucleotides not matched to a gene: 11. The length of the CDR3 is 18 residues. Germline loops: CDR1 SGHRS, CDR2 YFSETQ. The CDR3 reads CASSPEDSGLAGGYEQYF. The CDR3 bases are TGCGCCAGCAGCCCCGAGGATTCGGGACTAGCGGGAGGCTACGAGCAGTACTTC.

The genes are TRBV28 and TRBJ1-6; a possible D gene is TRBD1 (5 bases). Germline CDR1 is MDHEN and CDR2 is SYDVKM. The V end lost 6 bases, the J end lost 4 bases, and 13 bases lay between the germline ends. CDR3 length equals 15 residues. The DNA of the CDR3 is TGTGCCAGCAGGGATCGGGCAGGGTATAATTCACCCCTCCACTTT. Its translation is CASRDRAGYNSPLHF.

The V gene is TRBV14, the J gene TRBJ2-6; D may match TRBD1 or TRBD2 (5 bases each). V was pared by 5 bases and J by 1 base, with 18 bases between. Germline V gene lookup returns CDR1 SGHDN and CDR2 FVKESK. The length of the CDR3 is 18 residues. The CDR3 here is CASSGRDPGMSGANVLTF. CDR3 nucleotide sequence: TGTGCCAGCAGCGGCCGGGACCCTGGGATGTCTGGGGCCAACGTCCTGACTTTC.

This sequence joins TRBV6-1 and TRBJ1-3; 7 bases agree with TRBD1. V trimming: 5 bases; J trimming: 2 bases; junction bases outside the gene matches: 6. The CDR3 is 15 amino acids. CDR1 is MNHNS and CDR2 is SASEGT in the germline V gene. CDR3 nucleotide sequence: TGTGCCAGCAGTAATCCTAGGGGGCCTGGAAACACCATATATTTT. Translated: CASSNPRGPGNTIYF.

The J gene is TRBJ1-5, the V gene TRBV30; D gene ambiguous. The germline CDR1 and CDR2 sequences are GTSNPN and SVGIG (reference sequence). Trimming took 7 bases from V and 0 from J, leaving 13 bases between them. CDR3 length: 14 residues. Written as DNA, the CDR3 is TGTGCCTCTGGATTACCAGATAGCAATCAGCCCCAGCATTTT. This sequence encodes CASGLPDSNQPQHF. Supplemented by reference TRBV30 and TRBJ1-5, the full variable domain reads SQTIHQWPATLVQPVGSPLSLECTVEGTSNPNLYWYRQAAGRGLQLLFYSVGIGQISSEVPQNLSASRPQDRQFILSSKKLLLSDSGFYLCASGLPDSNQPQHFGDGTRLSIL.

This clonotype was seen only a few times. The genes are TRBV11-2 and TRBJ2-7, with unresolved D. The germline gives CDR1 SGHAT, CDR2 FQNNGV. Trimming cost V 2 bases and J 7 bases, with 9 bases left between them. The CDR3 sequence is 12 residues long. The CDR3, as DNA: TGTGCCAGCAGCTTATTATTACCTGAGCAGTACTTC. It specifies CASSLLLPEQYF.

This clonotype occurred many times. The rearrangement joins TRBV6-2 or TRBV6-3 to TRBJ2-5, with D unresolved. Trimming took off 8 bases at V and 4 bases at J, with 8 bases between the two ends. The CDR3 has 11 residues. Germline CDR1 reads MNHEY; CDR2 reads SVGEGT. The CDR3 DNA reads TGTGCCAGCGCGGTGGGAGAGACCCAGTACTTC. Amino acid sequence: CASAVGETQYF.

This clonotype has a handful of counts. The V gene is TRBV7-9, the J gene TRBJ2-2, with D tentatively TRBD2 (5 bases). CDR1 and CDR2 from the germline V gene are SEHNR and FQNEAQ (reference sequence). CDR3 length: 16 residues. V lost 4 bases and J 4 bases, leaving 16 bases between the germline ends. CDR3 protein: CASSSYTSRFTGELFF. As DNA, the CDR3 is TGTGCCAGCAGCTCTTACACTAGTCGGTTCACCGGGGAGCTGTTTTTT.

This clonotype was observed many times. In DNA form, the CDR3 reads TGCAGCGTTGAACCGGACAAAGGTCAGCCCCAGCATTTT. Protein sequence: CSVEPDKGQPQHF. The chain joins TRBV29-1 to TRBJ1-5, with D tentatively TRBD1 (5 bases). Germline values: CDR1 SQVTM, CDR2 ANQGSEA. The CDR3 runs to 13 residues. The V gene lost 2 bases and the J gene lost 6 bases, with 11 bases spanning the gap.

The table lists this clonotype with many counts. This chain connects TRBV6-1 to TRBJ1-2, with 9 bases that match TRBD1. Germline CDR1 and CDR2: MNHNS and SASEGT. This CDR3 contains 16 residues. V trimming: 5 bases; J trimming: 8 bases; junction bases outside the gene matches: 15. CDR3 residues: CASSHPPIQGAWGYTF. The CDR3, as DNA: TGTGCCAGCAGTCATCCTCCTATACAGGGGGCGTGGGGCTACACCTTC.

The table lists this clonotype with a few counts. The rearrangement joins TRBV10-2 to TRBJ1-1; no definite D call. CDR1 WSHSY and CDR2 SAAADI come from the germline V gene. The CDR3 contains 11 residues. V lost 7 bases and J 3 bases, leaving 6 bases between the germline ends. CDR3 bases: TGCGCCAGCACCGACCACACTGAAGCTTTCTTT. This encodes CASTDHTEAFF.

This clonotype was detected ten times or more. The genes are TRBV2 and TRBJ2-5; D might be TRBD1 (5 bases). V lost 7 bases, J lost 3 bases, and 15 bases lay in between. Germline V gives CDR1 SNHLY, CDR2 FYNNEI. The CDR3 is made up of 14 amino acids. The CDR3 DNA is TGTGCCAGCAAGGCAGGGTTTTTAGAAGAGACCCAGTACTTC. It yields the protein CASKAGFLEETQYF.